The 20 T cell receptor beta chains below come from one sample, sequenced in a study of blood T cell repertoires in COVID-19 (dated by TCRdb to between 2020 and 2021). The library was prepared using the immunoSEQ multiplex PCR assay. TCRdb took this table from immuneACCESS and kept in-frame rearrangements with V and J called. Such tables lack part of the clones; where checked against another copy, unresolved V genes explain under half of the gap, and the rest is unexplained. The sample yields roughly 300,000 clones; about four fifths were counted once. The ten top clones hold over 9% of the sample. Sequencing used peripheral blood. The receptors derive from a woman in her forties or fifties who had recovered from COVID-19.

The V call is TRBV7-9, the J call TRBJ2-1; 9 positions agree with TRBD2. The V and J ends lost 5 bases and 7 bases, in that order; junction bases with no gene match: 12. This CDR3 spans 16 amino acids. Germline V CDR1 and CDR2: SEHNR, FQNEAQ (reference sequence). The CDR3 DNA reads TGTGCCAGCAGCACACAGGGATTACTAGCGGGTAATGAGCAGTTCTTC. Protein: CASSTQGLLAGNEQFF.

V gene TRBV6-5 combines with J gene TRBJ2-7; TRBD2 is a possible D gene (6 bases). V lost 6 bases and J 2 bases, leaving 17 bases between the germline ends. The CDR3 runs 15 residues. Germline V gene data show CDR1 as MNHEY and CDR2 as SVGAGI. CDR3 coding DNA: TGTGCCAGCAGGGGCGACGGGAGAGGGACCTACGAGCAGTACTTC. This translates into CASRGDGRGTYEQYF.

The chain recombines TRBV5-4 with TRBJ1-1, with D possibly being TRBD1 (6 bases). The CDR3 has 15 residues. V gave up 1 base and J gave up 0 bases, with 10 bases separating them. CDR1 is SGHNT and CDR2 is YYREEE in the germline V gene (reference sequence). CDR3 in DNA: TGTGCCAGCAGCTTGAGGACAGTCATGAACACTGAAGCTTTCTTT. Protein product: CASSLRTVMNTEAFF.

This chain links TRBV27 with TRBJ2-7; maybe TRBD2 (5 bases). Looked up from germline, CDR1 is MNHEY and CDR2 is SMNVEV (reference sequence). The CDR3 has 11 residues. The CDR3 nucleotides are TGTGCGAGCCGGGAAGGCTACGAGCAGTACTTC. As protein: CASREGYEQYF.

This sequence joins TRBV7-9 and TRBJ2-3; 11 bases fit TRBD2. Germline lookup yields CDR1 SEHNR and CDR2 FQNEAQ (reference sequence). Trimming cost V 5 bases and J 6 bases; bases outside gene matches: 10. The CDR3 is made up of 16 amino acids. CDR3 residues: CASSPRLAGPRDTQYF. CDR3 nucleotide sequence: TGTGCCAGCAGCCCCCGACTAGCGGGACCCCGTGATACGCAGTATTTT.

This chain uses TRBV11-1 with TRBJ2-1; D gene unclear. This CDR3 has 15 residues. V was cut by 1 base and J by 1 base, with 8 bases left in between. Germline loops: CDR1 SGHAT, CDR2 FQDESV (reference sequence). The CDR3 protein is CASSLDSLSYNEQFF. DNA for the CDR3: TGTGCCAGCAGCTTAGACAGCCTATCCTACAATGAGCAGTTCTTC.

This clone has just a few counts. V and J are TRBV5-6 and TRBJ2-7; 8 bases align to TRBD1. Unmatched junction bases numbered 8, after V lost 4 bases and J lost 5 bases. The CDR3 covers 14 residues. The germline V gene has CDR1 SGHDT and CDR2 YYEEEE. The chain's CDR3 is CASSLRQGSDEQYF. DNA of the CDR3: TGTGCCAGCAGCCTACGACAGGGGAGCGACGAGCAGTACTTC.

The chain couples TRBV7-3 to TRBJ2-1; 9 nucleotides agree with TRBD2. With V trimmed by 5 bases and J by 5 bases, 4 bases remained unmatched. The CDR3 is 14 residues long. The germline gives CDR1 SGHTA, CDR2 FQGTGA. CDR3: CASSSSGGHNEQFF. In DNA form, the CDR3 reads TGTGCCAGCAGCAGCAGCGGGGGGCACAATGAGCAGTTCTTC.

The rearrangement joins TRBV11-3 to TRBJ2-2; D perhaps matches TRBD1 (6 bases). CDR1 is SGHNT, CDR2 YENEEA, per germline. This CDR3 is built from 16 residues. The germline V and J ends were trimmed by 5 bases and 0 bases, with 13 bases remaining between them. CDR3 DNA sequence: TGTGCCAGCAGCCCAAGACAGGCCGCGAACACCGGGGAGCTGTTTTTT. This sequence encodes CASSPRQAANTGELFF. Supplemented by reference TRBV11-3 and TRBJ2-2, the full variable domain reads EAGVVQSPRYKIIEKKQPVAFWCNPISGHNTLYWYLQNLGQGPELLIRYENEEAVDDSQLPKDRFSAERLKGVDSTLKIQPAELGDSAVYLCASSPRQAANTGELFFGEGSRLTVL.

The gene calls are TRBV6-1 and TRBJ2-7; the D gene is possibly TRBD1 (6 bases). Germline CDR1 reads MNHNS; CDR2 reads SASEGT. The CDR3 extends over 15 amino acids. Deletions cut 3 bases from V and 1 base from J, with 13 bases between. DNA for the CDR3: TGTGCCAGCAGTGAGCAGGGGTTTGCGTCCTACGAGCAGTACTTC. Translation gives CASSEQGFASYEQYF.

As DNA, the CDR3 is TGTGCCACCAGTGCGCCGGGACTAATGATGGATACGCAGTATTTT. It yields the protein CATSAPGLMMDTQYF. The rearrangement links TRBV24-1 to TRBJ2-3; 7 bases match TRBD2. Germline loops: CDR1 KGHDR, CDR2 SFDVKD. The CDR3 spans 15 residues. The V and J ends lost 5 bases and 6 bases, in that order; junction bases with no gene match: 10.

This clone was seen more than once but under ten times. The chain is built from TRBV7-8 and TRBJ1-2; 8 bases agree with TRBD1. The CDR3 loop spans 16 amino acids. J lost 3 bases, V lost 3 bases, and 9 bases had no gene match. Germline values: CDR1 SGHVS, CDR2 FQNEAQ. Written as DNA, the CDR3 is TGTGCCAGCAGCTTGGACAGGGAGATGTCTGACTATGGCTACACCTTC. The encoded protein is CASSLDREMSDYGYTF.

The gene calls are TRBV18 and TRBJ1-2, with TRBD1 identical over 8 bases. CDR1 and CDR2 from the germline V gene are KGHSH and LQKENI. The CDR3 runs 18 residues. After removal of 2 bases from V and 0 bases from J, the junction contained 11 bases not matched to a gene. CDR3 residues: CASSPTGQGVPTNYGYTF. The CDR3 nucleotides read TGTGCCAGCTCACCAACCGGACAGGGAGTTCCTACTAACTATGGCTACACCTTC.

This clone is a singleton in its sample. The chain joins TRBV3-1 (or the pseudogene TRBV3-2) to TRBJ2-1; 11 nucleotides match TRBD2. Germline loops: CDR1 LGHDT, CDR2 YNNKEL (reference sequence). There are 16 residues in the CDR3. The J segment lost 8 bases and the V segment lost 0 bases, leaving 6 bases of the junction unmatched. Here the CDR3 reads CASSQDTSGSFDEQFF. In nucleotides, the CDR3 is TGTGCCAGCAGCCAAGACACTAGCGGGAGCTTCGATGAGCAGTTCTTC.

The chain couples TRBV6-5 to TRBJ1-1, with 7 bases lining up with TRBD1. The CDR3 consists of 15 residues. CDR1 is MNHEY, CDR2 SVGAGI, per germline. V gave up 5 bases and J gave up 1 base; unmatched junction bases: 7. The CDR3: CASSRLTGANTEAFF. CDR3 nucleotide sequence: TGTGCCAGCAGTAGGCTAACAGGGGCGAACACTGAAGCTTTCTTT.

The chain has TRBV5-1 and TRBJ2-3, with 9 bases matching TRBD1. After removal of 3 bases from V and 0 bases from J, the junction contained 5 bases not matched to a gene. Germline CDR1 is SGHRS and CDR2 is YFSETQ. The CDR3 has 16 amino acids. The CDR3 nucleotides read TGCGCCAGCAGCTCACAGGGGGCGCCGAGCACAGATACGCAGTATTTT. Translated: CASSSQGAPSTDTQYF.

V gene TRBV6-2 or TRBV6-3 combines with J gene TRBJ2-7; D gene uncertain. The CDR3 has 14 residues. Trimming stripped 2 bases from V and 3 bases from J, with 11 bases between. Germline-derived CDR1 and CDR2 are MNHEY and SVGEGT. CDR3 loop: CASSYDSLGYEQYF. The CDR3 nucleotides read TGTGCCAGCAGTTACGATTCTCTCGGCTACGAGCAGTACTTC.

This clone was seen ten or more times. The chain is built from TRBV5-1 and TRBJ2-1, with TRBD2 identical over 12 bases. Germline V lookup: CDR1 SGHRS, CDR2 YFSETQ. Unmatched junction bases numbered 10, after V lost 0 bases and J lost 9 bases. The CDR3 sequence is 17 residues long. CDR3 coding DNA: TGCGCCAGCAGCTTGGGTTTCTCTAGCGGGAGGGCCGCTGAGCAGTTCTTC. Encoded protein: CASSLGFSSGRAAEQFF.

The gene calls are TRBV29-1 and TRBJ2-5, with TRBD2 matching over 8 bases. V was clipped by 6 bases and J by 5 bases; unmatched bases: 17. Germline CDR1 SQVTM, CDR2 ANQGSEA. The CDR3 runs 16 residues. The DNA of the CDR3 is TGCAGCGTAAAGACCCGGACTAGCCCGAGGAGGGAGACCCAGTACTTC. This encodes CSVKTRTSPRRETQYF.

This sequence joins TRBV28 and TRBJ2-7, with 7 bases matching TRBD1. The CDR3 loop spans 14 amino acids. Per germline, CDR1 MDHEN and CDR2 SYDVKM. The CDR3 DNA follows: TGTGCTACCAAGCGACAGGGAGTCTCCTACGAGCAGTACTTC. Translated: CATKRQGVSYEQYF.